This TCR beta chain was retrieved from a study of blood T cell repertoires in COVID-19. In Cohort 3, a recovered donor had either two negative PCRs, clearance, or symptom resolution. Measured with immunoSEQ multiplex PCR; TCRdb has only the in-frame clones, and not every one. The sample carries fewer than 300,000 clones, roughly 90% recorded once. The CDR3 runs to 15 residues. CDR1 is SNHLY and CDR2 is FYNNEI in the germline V gene. V lost 2 bases to trimming and J lost 4 bases, with 15 bases between them. This clone was seen a single time. The receptor comes from a woman younger than 45 who had recovered from COVID-19. This chain connects TRBV2 to TRBJ2-7; possible D gene TRBD2, 7 bases. Input material: PBMCs or T cells enriched from blood (not recorded which). CDR3 loop: CASSELVGGAYEQYF. CDR3 nucleotides: TGTGCCAGCAGTGAATTGGTGGGGGGGGCTTACGAGCAGTACTTC.